This entry lists 17 T cell receptor beta chains sequenced from one sample in a study of radiation and T cells in renal cell carcinoma (dated by TCRdb to between 2020 and 2021). The sample's time point label, decoded: blood 4 weeks post-SBRT, at nephrectomy. Sample treatment or condition, as interpreted from the label and publication: 15 Gy SBRT to primary tumor, nephrectomy 4 weeks later. Libraries were made using the immunoSEQ multiplex PCR assay. TCRdb's version of the immuneACCESS table is confined to in-frame rearrangements and falls short of the full clone set. An unresolved V gene accounts for under half of the shortfall where checked; the remainder is of unknown origin. The sample table records roughly 58,000 clones; over 65% of these occur just once. The ten largest clones capture about 6.3% of the sample. The sequenced sample was blood, obtained from a patient whose treatment included radiotherapy and nephrectomy. The source is a man in his sixties with renal cell carcinoma.

V and J are TRBV5-1 and TRBJ1-2; 7 bases fit TRBD1. V dropped 7 bases and J dropped 3; count of bases not matched to a gene: 6. The CDR3 runs to 13 residues. Germline V CDR1 and CDR2: SGHRS, YFSETQ. The CDR3 DNA reads TGCGCCAGCGGCCCCGGACAGGACTATGGCTACACCTTC. The encoded protein is CASGPGQDYGYTF.

This chain uses TRBV7-2 with TRBJ2-1; 10 positions match TRBD1. This CDR3 has 16 amino acids. Germline CDR1 SGHTA, CDR2 FQGNSA. V lost 5 bases, J lost 5 bases, and 9 bases stayed unmatched. For the CDR3, the DNA is TGTGCCAGCAGCCCAAAGGGGACAGGGGTTAACAATGAGCAGTTCTTC. Translating gives CASSPKGTGVNNEQFF.

The chain couples TRBV6-6 to TRBJ2-1; D possibly corresponds to TRBD2 (5 bases). CDR3 length: 14 amino acids. Germline V CDR1 and CDR2: MNHNY, SVGAGI (reference sequence). Trimming shortened V by 4 bases and J by 3 bases, and 10 bases separated the two germline ends. DNA for the CDR3: TGTGCCAGCAGTTTCGGGGAACTCTACAATGAGCAGTTCTTC. The encoded protein is CASSFGELYNEQFF.

The gene calls are TRBV5-1 and TRBJ2-1; D remains unclear. Trimming shortened V by 0 bases and J by 8 bases, and 12 bases separated the two germline ends. The CDR3 is 14 amino acids. The germline V gene has CDR1 SGHRS and CDR2 YFSETQ. CDR3 coding DNA: TGCGCCAGCAGCTTGGGCTCAACAGCAGATGAGCAGTTCTTC. Amino acids: CASSLGSTADEQFF.

The rearrangement joins TRBV5-6 to TRBJ1-2; unclear D gene. V was trimmed by 0 bases and J by 1 base, leaving 1 base between them. Germline loops: CDR1 SGHDT, CDR2 YYEEEE. The CDR3 is 12 amino acids. CDR3 protein: CASSLVNYGYTF. Written as DNA, the CDR3 is TGTGCCAGCAGCTTGGTTAACTATGGCTACACCTTC.

The V call is TRBV11-3, the J call TRBJ1-2; D unclear. V lost 5 bases to trimming and J lost 1 base, with 14 bases between them. The CDR3 has 15 residues. CDR1 and CDR2 from the germline V gene are SGHNT and YENEEA. DNA of the CDR3: TGTGCCAGCAGCCCCAGGCCGACGGATAACTATGGCTACACCTTC. Its translation is CASSPRPTDNYGYTF.

This chain joins TRBV7-8 and TRBJ1-6; TRBD1 agrees at 10 bases. The CDR3 runs to 15 residues. The germline CDR1 and CDR2 sequences are SGHVS and FQNEAQ. V was pared by 5 bases and J by 8 bases, with 6 bases of the junction left unmatched. CDR3 sequence: CASSLGQGYHSPLHF. CDR3 in DNA: TGTGCCAGCAGCCTGGGACAGGGGTATCATTCACCCCTCCACTTT.

The chain couples TRBV9 to TRBJ1-3, with 7 bases identical to TRBD1. Germline CDR1 is SGDLS and CDR2 is YYNGEE. The CDR3 sequence is 16 residues long. The J segment lost 0 bases and the V segment lost 2 bases, leaving 5 bases of the junction unmatched. The CDR3 loop is CASSVGGQYSGNTIYF. The CDR3 coding sequence is TGTGCCAGCAGCGTCGGGGGACAGTACTCTGGAAACACCATATATTTT.

The chain joins TRBV13 to TRBJ1-1; D is unresolved. V lost 6 bases, J lost 7 bases, and 12 bases lay in between. This CDR3 has 12 amino acids. CDR1 is PRHDT, CDR2 FYEKMQ, per germline (reference sequence). CDR3 DNA: TGTGCCAGCAGAGCGATGGGATTTGAAGCTTTCTTT. It is translated as CASRAMGFEAFF.

This rearrangement joins TRBV7-9 to TRBJ2-2, with D unresolved. CDR1 is SEHNR and CDR2 is FQNEAQ in the germline V gene (reference sequence). Trimming cost V 4 bases and J 6 bases, with 6 bases left between them. This CDR3 is built from 12 residues. CDR3 in amino acids: CASSYPPGELFF. CDR3 in DNA: TGTGCCAGCAGCTACCCTCCCGGGGAGCTGTTTTTT.

The V call is TRBV25-1, the J call TRBJ2-1, with D tentatively TRBD1 (6 bases). V was shortened by 1 base and J by 6 bases, with 16 bases between the two germline ends. This CDR3 region has 16 residues. Germline V gene data show CDR1 as MGHDK and CDR2 as SYGVNS. The CDR3 loop reads CASSELGTRPVNEQFF. CDR3 DNA sequence: TGTGCCAGCAGTGAATTGGGGACACGGCCAGTCAATGAGCAGTTCTTC.

The chain recombines TRBV27 with TRBJ1-2, with 10 bases matching TRBD1. Looked up from germline, CDR1 is MNHEY and CDR2 is SMNVEV (reference sequence). V trimming: 3 bases; J trimming: 4 bases; junction bases outside the gene matches: 2. The length of the CDR3 is 14 residues. This CDR3 is CASSFGTGAYGYTF. The CDR3 coding sequence is TGTGCCAGCAGTTTCGGGACAGGGGCCTATGGCTACACCTTC.

The chain uses TRBV7-9 and TRBJ1-1, with TRBD1 matching over 8 bases. Germline V lookup: CDR1 SEHNR, CDR2 FQNEAQ (reference sequence). This CDR3 has 15 amino acids. The ends lost 5 bases at V and 6 bases at J; junction bases unmatched: 11. The CDR3 DNA is TGTGCCAGCAGCCCAGCCCTAGGACAGGGCCCTGAAGCTTTCTTT. Translated: CASSPALGQGPEAFF.

The chain joins TRBV6-6 to TRBJ2-2, with 10 bases matching TRBD2. J gave up 5 bases and V 6 bases, and 6 bases lay outside the gene matches. The CDR3 totals 15 residues. Germline loops: CDR1 MNHNY, CDR2 SVGAGI (reference sequence). The CDR3 protein is CASRLLAGDTGELFF. DNA for the CDR3: TGTGCCAGCAGACTTCTAGCGGGAGATACCGGGGAGCTGTTTTTT.

The chain couples TRBV18 to TRBJ1-1; D not resolved. V lost 1 base, J lost 6 bases, and 15 bases lay in between. Germline values: CDR1 KGHSH, CDR2 LQKENI. The CDR3 runs to 15 residues. CDR3 protein: CASSPLDYSTSEAFF. The CDR3 coding sequence is TGTGCCAGCTCACCACTTGACTACAGTACATCTGAAGCTTTCTTT.

J is TRBJ1-5 and V is TRBV7-8; D is ambiguous. Germline V CDR1 and CDR2: SGHVS, FQNEAQ. The CDR3 is 16 residues long. Trimming removed 5 bases from V and 2 bases from J, with 16 bases in between. The CDR3, as DNA: TGTGCCAGCAGCCGGGCCACTACCGGGGGCAATCAGCCCCAGCATTTT. This translates into CASSRATTGGNQPQHF.

This clone has just one count. The V call is TRBV6-1, the J call TRBJ2-1; D possibly uses TRBD1 or TRBD2 (5 bases each). The CDR3 loop spans 15 amino acids. Germline V gene data show CDR1 as MNHNS and CDR2 as SASEGT. The V end was cut by 4 bases, the J end by 2 bases, with 12 bases between. DNA of the CDR3: TGTGCCAGCAGTGTAATAGGGGAGCCCTACAATGAGCAGTTCTTC. It codes for CASSVIGEPYNEQFF.